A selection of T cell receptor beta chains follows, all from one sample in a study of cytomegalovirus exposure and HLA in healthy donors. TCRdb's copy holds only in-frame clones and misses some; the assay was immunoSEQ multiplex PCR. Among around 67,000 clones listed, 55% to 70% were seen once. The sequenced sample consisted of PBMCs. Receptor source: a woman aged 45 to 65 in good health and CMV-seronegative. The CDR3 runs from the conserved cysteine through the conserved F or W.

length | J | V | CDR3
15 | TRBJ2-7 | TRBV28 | CASKGSGDGSYEQYF
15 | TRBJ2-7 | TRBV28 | CASIPLESSSYEQYF
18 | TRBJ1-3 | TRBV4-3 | CASSQRPGTGGTGNTIYF
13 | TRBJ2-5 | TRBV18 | CASSSPGTETQYF
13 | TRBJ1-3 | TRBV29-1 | CSVARDSGNTIYF
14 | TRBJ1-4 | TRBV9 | CASSDDRGPTKLFF
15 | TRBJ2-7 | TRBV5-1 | CASSFFGTGEDEQYF
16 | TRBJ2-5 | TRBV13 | CASSPGGTEIRETQYF
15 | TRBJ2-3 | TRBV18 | CASSPGGLLTDTQYF
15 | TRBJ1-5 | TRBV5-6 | CASSPADRGNQPQHF
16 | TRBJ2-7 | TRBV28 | CASSAAGFRGLYEQYF
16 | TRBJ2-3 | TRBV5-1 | CASSLASLASTDTQYF
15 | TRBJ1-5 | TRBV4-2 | CASSQDHREYQPQHF
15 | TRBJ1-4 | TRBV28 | CASSLVGTANEKLFF
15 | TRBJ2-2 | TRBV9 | CASSSGFPGAGELFF
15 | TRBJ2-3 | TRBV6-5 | CASSTWSGSTDTQYF
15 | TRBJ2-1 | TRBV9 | CASSVGGREGHEQFF